The clone carrying this T cell receptor (beta chain) appeared a single time. Its matching antigen is unknown. The data originate from a study of OX40 agonist ivuxolimab in advanced cancers. Study background: Subjects had a mean age of roughly 57 years, with a range of 23 to 79; around 80% were male. Overall study results and limits: Among T cells, CD8+ cells averaged more expanded clones than CD4+ cells.

Only in-frame clones appear in the TCRdb table, and some are missing; sequencing was by immunoSEQ multiplex PCR. The sample consists of about 68,000 clones, 83% of them appearing once. Patients were excluded for autoimmune disease history or systemic immunosuppression. Trimming shortened V by 1 base and J by 3 bases, and 19 bases separated the two germline ends. The germline V gene encodes CDR1 LNHDA and CDR2 SQIVND (reference sequence). The CDR3 sequence is 17 residues long. The source material was CD4+ or CD8+ T cells sorted from blood, sampled in a trial of the OX40 agonist ivuxolimab. The chain combines TRBV19 with TRBJ2-7; weak D call: TRBD2 (5 bases). This TCR was recovered from an adult with an advanced solid tumor such as melanoma, head and neck, liver or kidney cancer. The CDR3 loop reads CASSIGGGYRSYYEQYF. The CDR3 nucleotides read TGTGCCAGTAGTATAGGCGGAGGCTATAGGTCATACTACGAGCAGTACTTC.